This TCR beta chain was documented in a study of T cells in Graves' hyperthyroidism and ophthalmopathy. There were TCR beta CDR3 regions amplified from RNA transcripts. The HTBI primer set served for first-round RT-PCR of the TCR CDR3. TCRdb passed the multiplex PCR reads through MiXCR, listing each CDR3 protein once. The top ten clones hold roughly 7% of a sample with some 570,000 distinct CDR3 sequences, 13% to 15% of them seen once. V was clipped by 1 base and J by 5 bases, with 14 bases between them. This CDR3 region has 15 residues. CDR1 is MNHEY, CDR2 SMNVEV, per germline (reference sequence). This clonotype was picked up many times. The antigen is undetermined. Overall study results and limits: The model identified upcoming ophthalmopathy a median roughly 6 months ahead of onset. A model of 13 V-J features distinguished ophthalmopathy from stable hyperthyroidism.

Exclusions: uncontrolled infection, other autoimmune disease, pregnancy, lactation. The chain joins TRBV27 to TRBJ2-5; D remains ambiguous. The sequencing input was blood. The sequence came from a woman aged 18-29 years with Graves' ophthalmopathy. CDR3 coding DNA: TGTGCCAGCAGTTTATTAGTGGGGTTGGTGGAGACCCAGTACTTC. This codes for CASSLLVGLVETQYF.